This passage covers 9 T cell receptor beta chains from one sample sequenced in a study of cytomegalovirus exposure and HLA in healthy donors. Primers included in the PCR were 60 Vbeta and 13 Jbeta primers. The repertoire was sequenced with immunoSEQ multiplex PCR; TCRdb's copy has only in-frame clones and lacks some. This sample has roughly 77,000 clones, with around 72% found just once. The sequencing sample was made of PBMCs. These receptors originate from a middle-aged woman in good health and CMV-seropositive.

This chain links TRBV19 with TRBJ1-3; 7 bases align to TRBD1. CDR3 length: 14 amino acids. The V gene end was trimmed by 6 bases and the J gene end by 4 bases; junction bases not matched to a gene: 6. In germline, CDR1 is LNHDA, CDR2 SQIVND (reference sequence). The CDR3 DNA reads TGTGCCAGTAGCCTCCGGGACAGAGGAAACACCATATATTTT. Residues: CASSLRDRGNTIYF.

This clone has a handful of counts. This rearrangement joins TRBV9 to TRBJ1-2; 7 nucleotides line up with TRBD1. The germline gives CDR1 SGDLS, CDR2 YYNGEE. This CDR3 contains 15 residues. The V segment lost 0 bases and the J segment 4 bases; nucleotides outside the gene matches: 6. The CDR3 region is CASSVGGDSGYGYTF. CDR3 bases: TGTGCCAGCAGCGTAGGAGGGGACAGCGGCTATGGCTACACCTTC.

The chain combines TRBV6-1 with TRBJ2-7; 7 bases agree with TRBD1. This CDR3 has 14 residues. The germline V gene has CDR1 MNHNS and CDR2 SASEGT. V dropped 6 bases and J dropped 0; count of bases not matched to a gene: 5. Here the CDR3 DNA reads TGTGCCAGCAGAAACAGGGGAAGCTCCTACGAGCAGTACTTC. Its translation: CASRNRGSSYEQYF.

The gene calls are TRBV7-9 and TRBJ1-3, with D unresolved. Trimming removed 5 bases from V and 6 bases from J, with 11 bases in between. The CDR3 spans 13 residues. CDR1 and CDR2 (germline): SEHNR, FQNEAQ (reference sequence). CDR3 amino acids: CASSPTRINTIYF. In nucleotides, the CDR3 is TGTGCCAGCAGCCCCACGAGGATAAACACCATATATTTT.

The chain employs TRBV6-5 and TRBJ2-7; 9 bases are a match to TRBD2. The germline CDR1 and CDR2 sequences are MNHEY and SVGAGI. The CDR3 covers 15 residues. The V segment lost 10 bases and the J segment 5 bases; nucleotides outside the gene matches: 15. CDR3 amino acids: CATTNPRGGVHEQYF. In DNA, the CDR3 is TGTGCCACCACCAATCCGCGGGGGGGGGTTCACGAGCAGTACTTC.

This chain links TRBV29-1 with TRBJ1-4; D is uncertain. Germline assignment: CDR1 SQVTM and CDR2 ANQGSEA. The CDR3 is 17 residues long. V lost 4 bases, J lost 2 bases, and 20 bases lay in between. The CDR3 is CSVGLAAKSGTNEKLFF. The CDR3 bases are TGCAGCGTTGGTTTGGCAGCCAAATCAGGCACTAATGAAAAACTGTTTTTT.

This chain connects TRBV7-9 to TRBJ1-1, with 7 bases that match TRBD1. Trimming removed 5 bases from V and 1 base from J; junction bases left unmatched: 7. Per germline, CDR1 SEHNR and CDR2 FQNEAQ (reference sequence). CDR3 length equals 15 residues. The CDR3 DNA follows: TGTGCCAGCAGCCCACGGGACAGTTCGAACACTGAAGCTTTCTTT. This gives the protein CASSPRDSSNTEAFF.

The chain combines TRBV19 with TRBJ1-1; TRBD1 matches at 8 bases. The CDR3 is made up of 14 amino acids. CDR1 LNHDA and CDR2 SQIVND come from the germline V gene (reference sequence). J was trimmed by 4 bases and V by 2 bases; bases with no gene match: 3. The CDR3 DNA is TGTGCCAGTAGTATAACAGGGGGAAGCACTGAAGCTTTCTTT. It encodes CASSITGGSTEAFF.

CDR3 protein: CASSSIAGGTSAYEQYF. CDR3 DNA sequence: TGTGCCAGCAGCTCAATAGCCGGTGGGACTAGCGCCTACGAGCAGTACTTC. V and J are TRBV11-2 and TRBJ2-7; TRBD2 agrees at 10 bases. The CDR3 has 17 residues. V lost 4 bases to trimming and J lost 2 bases; unmatched junction nucleotides: 11. The germline gives CDR1 SGHAT, CDR2 FQNNGV.